This TCR beta chain came from a study of blood T cells in healthy people across ages (dated by TCRdb to between 2014 and 2016). The study in broad terms: In model experiments, template switching captured about one uniquely barcoded TCR beta cDNA molecule for every two T cells. Using deep sequencing normalized with unique cDNA molecular identifiers, the study measured how TCR beta repertoire diversity changes with age. Four age groups were formed from the donors: young (average approximately 15 years), middle-aged (approximately 40), aged (around 68) and long-lived (around 82). To avoid experimental bias, donors of different ages were randomly spread across the sequencing lanes. For two donors (one aged 18 to 29 and one aged 80 or older), the study analyzed two additional independent replicas of 1 million unique cDNA reads from the same blood draw.

The donors were roughly 39 Caucasian individuals from Russia, aged roughly 6 to 100 years, who were systemically healthy. Each donor gave ten milliliters of peripheral blood, collected into EDTA-treated Vacutainer tubes. Ficoll-Paque density-gradient centrifugation was used to isolate PBMCs, with at least 7 million obtained per sample. Total RNA, at least 6 micrograms per sample, was extracted from PBMCs with Trizol reagent. The percentages of naive CD45RAhigh/CD27high T cells were determined by flow cytometry on a PBMC aliquot from every donor. Broader findings and caveats from the paper: Because donor CMV infection status was unknown, age-related changes in expanded clonotypes were potentially confounded. As age increased, observed TCR beta diversity per million T cells dropped in a roughly linear way, and a significant reduction was already evident by age about 36. Conclusive comparison of naive and antigen-experienced compartments was prevented by the profiling of bulk unsorted PBMCs. Observed TCR beta diversity correlated strongly with the percentage of naive T cells measured by flow cytometry. The long-lived group showed more naive CD4+ T cells, fewer expanded clones and increased TCR diversity than the aged group, suggesting age selection. Estimates of total diversity from one million sequenced T cells were regarded as lower bounds and underestimates.

CDR1 and CDR2 are read off the germline V gene (reference sequence) as SEHNR and FQNEAQ. V is shortened by 4 bases, J by 3 bases, and the region joining them spans 7 bases. The CDR3 holds 12 amino acids from the cysteine to the phenylalanine. Only the CDR3 portion is preserved as DNA: 36 bases, with reading frame beginning at the first base. The library was obtained by 5' RACE. The reads were generated on an Illumina HiSeq 2500. A second PCR of about 6 to 12 cycles was run with a J-beta primer mix and a sample-barcoded 5' primer. A template-switch 5' adaptor carrying 12 random nucleotides introduced a unique molecular identifier onto each TCR beta cDNA molecule. Each sample yielded at least 3 million CDR3-containing paired-end reads. First-strand cDNA was synthesized from all RNA with the Mint cDNA synthesis kit, primed by a TRBC-specific oligonucleotide. Following uracil-DNA glycosylase treatment, a first 18-cycle PCR with universal primers M1SS and BC2_uni_R was performed on all cDNA. The authors' analysis ran thus. Normalization of each sample was performed by random selection of 1 million high-quality reads, each carrying a distinct molecular identifier. Instead of being binned into consensus sequences, reads with shared molecular identifiers were discarded. MiTCR, set to a Q25 quality threshold and the strictest error-elimination algorithm, was used for CDR3 identification, clonotype clustering and error correction. A nonparametric unseen species model with Euler transformation was used to estimate lower-bound total TCR beta diversity. TCRdb reran the public reads through fastp at Q25 and MiXCR, keeping productive beta chains. Each CDR3 protein appears once, grouped with its most common genes and DNA. It is TCRdb's table, rather than the study itself, that gives the V and J calls and clone size. For this sample the table gives about 1.6 million distinct CDR3 sequences, of which roughly a third were detected only once. The top ten hold about 11% of the sample.

On this clonotype: Its antigen is not yet known. No much larger clone exists at a distance of one base, and base qualities are not known.

The receptor's source is a young woman in good health. The sequenced sample was blood. This sequence uses TRBV7-9 and TRBJ2-7, with no reliable assignment of the D segment. The DNA sequence is as follows: TGTGCCAGCAGCTCCAGGTGCTACGAGCAGTACTTC. This translates into CASSSRCYEQYF.